This T cell receptor (beta chain) was sequenced in a study of cytomegalovirus exposure and HLA in healthy donors. The donors comprised healthy bone marrow donors. There are a few counts of this clone. With 60 Vbeta and 13 Jbeta primers, the PCR was carried out. Clones were sequenced by immunoSEQ multiplex PCR, and TCRdb holds only the in-frame ones, with some missing. The sample has around 200,000 clones; roughly 79% are singletons. The germline gives CDR1 SGHRS, CDR2 YFSETQ. Trimming cost V 2 bases and J 6 bases; bases outside gene matches: 1. This CDR3 has 15 amino acids. Material: PBMCs. This clonotype originated in a woman in her thirties in good health and CMV-seropositive. The J gene is TRBJ2-2, the V gene TRBV5-1; 13 nucleotides line up with TRBD2. The CDR3 loop reads CASSFGLAGAGELFF. The CDR3 DNA reads as TGCGCCAGCAGCTTCGGACTAGCGGGGGCCGGGGAGCTGTTTTTT.